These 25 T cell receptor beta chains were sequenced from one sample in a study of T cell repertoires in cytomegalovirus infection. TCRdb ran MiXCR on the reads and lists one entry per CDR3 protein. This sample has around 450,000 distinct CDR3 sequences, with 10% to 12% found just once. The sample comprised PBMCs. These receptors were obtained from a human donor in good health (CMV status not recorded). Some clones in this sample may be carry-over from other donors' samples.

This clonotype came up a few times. CDR3 region: CASSGGLAASTDTQYF. CDR3 bases: TGCGCCAGCAGCGGGGGACTAGCGGCTAGCACAGATACGCAGTATTTT. The chain employs TRBV5-1 and TRBJ2-3; 11 bases map to TRBD2. This CDR3 comprises 16 residues. Germline V CDR1 and CDR2: SGHRS, YFSETQ. Losses at the gene ends were 4 bases for V and 0 bases for J; bases not matched to a gene: 4.

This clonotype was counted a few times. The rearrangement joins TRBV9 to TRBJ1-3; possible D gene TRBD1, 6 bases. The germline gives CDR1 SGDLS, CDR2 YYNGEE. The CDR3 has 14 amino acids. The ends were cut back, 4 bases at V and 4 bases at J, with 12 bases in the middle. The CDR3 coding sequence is TGTGCCAGCAGCTCCGGGACACCGGGAAACACCATATATTTT. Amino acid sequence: CASSSGTPGNTIYF.

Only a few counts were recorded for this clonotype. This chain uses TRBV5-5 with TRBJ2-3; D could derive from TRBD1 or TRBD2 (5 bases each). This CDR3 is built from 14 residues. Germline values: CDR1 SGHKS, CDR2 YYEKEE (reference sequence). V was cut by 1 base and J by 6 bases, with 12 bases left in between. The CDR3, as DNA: TGTGCCAGCAGCTTGCTTCCGGGGACGGATACGCAGTATTTT. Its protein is CASSLLPGTDTQYF.

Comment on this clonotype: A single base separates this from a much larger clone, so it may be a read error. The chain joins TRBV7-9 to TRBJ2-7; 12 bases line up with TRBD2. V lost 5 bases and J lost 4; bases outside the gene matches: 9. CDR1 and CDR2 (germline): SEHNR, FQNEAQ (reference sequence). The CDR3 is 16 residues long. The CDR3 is CASSPRTSGDKYEQYF. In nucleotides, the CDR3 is TGTGCCAGCAGCCCAAGGACTAGCGGGGACAAATACGAGCAGTACTTC.

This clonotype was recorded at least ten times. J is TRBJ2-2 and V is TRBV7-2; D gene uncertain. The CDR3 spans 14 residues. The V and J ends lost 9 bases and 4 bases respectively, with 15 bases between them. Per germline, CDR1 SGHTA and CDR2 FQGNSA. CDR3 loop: CASALNGVTGELFF. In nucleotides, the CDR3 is TGTGCCAGTGCCCTAAATGGAGTCACCGGGGAGCTGTTTTTT.

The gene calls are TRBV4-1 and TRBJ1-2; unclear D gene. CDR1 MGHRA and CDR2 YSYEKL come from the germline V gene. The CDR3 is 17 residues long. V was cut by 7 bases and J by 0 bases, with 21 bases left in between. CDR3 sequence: CASNHQATTRTNYGYTF. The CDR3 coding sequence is TGCGCCAGCAACCACCAAGCCACAACGAGGACTAACTATGGCTACACCTTC.

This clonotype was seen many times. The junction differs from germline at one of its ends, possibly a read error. CDR3 sequence reads: CASSPSSGTGEQYF. The CDR3 DNA reads TGTGCTAGCAGCCCCTCCTCCGGGACCGGCGAGCAGTACTTC. This sequence joins TRBV7-7 and TRBJ2-7; D could derive from TRBD1 or TRBD2 (5 bases each). Germline-derived CDR1 and CDR2 are SSHAT and FNYEAQ (reference sequence). This CDR3 has 14 residues.

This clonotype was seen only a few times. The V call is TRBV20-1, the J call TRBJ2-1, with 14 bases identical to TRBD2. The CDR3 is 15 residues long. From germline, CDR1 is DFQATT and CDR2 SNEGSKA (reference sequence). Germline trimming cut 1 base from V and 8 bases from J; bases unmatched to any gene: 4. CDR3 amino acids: CSARAGTSGRDEQFF. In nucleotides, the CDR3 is TGCAGTGCTAGAGCAGGGACTAGCGGGAGAGATGAGCAGTTCTTC.

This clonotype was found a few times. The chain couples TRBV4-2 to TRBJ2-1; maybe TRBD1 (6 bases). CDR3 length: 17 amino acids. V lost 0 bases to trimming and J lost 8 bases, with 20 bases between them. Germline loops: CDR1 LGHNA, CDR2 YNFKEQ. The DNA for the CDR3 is TGTGCCAGCAGCCAAGATGCTCCAGGGGTCCGAGGCTATGAGCAGTTCTTC. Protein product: CASSQDAPGVRGYEQFF.

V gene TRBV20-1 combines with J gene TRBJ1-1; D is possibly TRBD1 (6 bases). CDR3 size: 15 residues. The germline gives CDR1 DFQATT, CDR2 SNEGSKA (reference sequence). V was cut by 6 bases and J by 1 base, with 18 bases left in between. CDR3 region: CSAGRGGTKNTEAFF. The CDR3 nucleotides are TGCAGTGCCGGGAGGGGGGGGACTAAGAACACTGAAGCTTTCTTT.

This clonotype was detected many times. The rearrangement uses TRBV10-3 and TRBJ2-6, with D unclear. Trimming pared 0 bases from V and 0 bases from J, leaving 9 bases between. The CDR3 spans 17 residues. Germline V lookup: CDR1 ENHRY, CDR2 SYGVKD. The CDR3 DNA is TGTGCCATCAGTGAGTCCGGTGTCAGCTCTGGGGCCAACGTCCTGACTTTC. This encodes CAISESGVSSGANVLTF.

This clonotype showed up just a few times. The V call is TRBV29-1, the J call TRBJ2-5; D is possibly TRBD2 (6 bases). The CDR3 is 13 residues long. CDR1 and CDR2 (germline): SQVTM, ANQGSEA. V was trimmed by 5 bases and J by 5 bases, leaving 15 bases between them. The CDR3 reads CSVPYGGMETQYF. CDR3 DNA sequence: TGCAGCGTTCCTTATGGGGGGATGGAGACCCAGTACTTC.

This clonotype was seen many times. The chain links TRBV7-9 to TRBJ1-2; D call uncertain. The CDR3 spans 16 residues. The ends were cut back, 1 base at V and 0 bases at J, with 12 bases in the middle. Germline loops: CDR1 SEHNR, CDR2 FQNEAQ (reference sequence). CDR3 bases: TGTGCCAGCAGCTTAGGGTTCTGGGAGACTAACTATGGCTACACCTTC. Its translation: CASSLGFWETNYGYTF.

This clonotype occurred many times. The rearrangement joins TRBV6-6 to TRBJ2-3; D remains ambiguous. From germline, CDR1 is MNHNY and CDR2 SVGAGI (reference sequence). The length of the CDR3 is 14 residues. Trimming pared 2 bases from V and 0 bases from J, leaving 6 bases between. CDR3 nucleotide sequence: TGTGCCAGCAGTTACCCGGACAGCACAGATACGCAGTATTTT. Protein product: CASSYPDSTDTQYF.

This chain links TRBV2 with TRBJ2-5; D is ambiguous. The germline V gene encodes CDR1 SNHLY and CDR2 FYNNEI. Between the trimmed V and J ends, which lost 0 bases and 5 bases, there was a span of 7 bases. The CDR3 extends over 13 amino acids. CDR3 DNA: TGTGCCAGCAGTGAAGCGGTGCTGGAGACCCAGTACTTC. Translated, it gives CASSEAVLETQYF.

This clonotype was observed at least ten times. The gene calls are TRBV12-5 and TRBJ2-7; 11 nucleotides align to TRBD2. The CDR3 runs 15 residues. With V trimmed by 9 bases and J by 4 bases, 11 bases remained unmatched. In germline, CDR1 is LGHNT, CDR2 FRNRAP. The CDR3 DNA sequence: TGTGCTAGGAGGAAGAGCCTAGCGGGAGGTTACGAGCAGTACTTC. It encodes CARRKSLAGGYEQYF. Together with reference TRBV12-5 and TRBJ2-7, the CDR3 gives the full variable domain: DARVTQTPRHKVTEMGQEVTMRCQPILGHNTVFWYRQTMMQGLELLAYFRNRAPLDDSGMPKDRFSAEMPDATLATLKIQPSEPRDSAVYFCARRKSLAGGYEQYFGPGTRLTVT.

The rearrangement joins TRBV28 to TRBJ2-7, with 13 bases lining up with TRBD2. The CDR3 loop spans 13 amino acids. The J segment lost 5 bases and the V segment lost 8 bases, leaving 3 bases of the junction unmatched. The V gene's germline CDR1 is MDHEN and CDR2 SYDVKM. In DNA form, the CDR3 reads TGTGCCAGCGGACTAGCGGGAGAAAACGAGCAGTACTTC. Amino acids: CASGLAGENEQYF.

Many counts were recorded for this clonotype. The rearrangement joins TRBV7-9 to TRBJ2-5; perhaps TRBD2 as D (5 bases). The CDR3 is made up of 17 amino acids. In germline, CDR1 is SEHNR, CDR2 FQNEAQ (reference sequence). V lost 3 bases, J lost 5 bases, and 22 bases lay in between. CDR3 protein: CASSLRRVRTFRETQYF. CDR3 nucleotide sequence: TGTGCCAGCAGCTTGAGGCGGGTTCGGACCTTCCGGGAGACCCAGTACTTC.

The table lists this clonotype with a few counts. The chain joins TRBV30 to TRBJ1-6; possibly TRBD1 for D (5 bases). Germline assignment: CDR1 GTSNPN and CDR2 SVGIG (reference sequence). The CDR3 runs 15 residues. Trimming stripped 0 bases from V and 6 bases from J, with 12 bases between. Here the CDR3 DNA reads TGTGCCTGGAGTGTACTCCCGGGACTTAATTCACCCCTCCACTTT. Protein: CAWSVLPGLNSPLHF.

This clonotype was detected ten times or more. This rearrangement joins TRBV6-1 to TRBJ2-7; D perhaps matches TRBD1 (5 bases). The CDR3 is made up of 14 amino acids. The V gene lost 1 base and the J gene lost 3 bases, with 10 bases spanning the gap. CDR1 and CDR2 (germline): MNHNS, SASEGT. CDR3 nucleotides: TGTGCCAGCAGTGAAGGGTCAGGGTTCTACGAGCAGTACTTC. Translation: CASSEGSGFYEQYF.

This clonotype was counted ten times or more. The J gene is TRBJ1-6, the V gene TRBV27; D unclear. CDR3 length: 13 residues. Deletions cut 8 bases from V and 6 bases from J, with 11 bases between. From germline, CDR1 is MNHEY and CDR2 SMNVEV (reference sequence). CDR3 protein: CASQRGFNSPLHF. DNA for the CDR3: TGTGCCAGCCAAAGAGGGTTTAATTCACCCCTCCACTTT.

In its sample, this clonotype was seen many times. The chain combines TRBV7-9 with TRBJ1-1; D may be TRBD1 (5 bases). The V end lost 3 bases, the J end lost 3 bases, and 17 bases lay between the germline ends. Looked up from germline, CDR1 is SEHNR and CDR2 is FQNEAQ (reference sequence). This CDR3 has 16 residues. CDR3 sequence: CASSFGALIRDTEAFF. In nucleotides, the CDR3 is TGTGCCAGCAGCTTTGGGGCTTTGATACGGGACACTGAAGCTTTCTTT.

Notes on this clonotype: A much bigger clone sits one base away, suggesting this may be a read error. CDR3 nucleotide sequence: TGTGCCAGCAGCTTAACCTGGGCCCCGGGGACTGAAGCTTTCTTT. Protein product: CASSLTWAPGTEAFF. The chain carries TRBV7-3 and TRBJ1-1, with no clear D. The germline CDR1 and CDR2 sequences are SGHTA and FQGTGA. Trimming removed 0 bases at V and 5 bases at J, with 13 bases between. This CDR3 is 15 amino acids long.

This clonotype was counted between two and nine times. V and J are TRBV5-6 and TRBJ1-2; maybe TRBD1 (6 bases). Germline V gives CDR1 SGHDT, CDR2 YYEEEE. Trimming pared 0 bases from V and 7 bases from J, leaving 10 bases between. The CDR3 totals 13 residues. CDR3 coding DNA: TGTGCCAGCAGCTTGGACAGGGAGGCTGGCTACACCTTC. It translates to CASSLDREAGYTF.

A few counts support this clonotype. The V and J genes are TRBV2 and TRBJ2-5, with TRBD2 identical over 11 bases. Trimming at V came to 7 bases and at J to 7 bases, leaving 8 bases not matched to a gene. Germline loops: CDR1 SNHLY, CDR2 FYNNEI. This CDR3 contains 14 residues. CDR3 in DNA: TGTGCCAGCACGGTAGCGGGGGGGGTTGGGACCCAGTACTTC. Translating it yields CASTVAGGVGTQYF.